This is a list of T cell receptor beta chains from one sample in a study of blood T cells in healthy people across ages. In TCRdb, the 5' RACE reads were re-called with MiXCR into one record per CDR3 protein. The table includes some 1.5 million distinct CDR3 sequences, 28% detected once. Sequenced sample: blood. Receptors were obtained from a woman aged 30 to 39 in good health. CDR3s include the opening cysteine and the closing phenylalanine or tryptophan. The D gene is left open where the match is weak. Where a row states a size, it is once, few, many or the class of an expanded clone; other rows omit it.

cdr3_nt,cdr3_aa,d_call,j_call,clone_size,v_call
TGCGCCAGCAGCGTGGAGCAGGGGGCCGGCTACGAGCAGTACTTC,CASSVEQGAGYEQYF,TRBD1,TRBJ2-7,.,TRBV5-1
TGCGCCAGCAGCCAAGATGGAACGGGAGGGGGCACAGATACGCAGTATTTT,CASSQDGTGGGTDTQYF,TRBD2,TRBJ2-3,.,TRBV4-3
TGCAGTGCTGTACGACAGGGGGCGCGGCAAAAACTGTTTTTT,CSAVRQGARQKLFF,TRBD1,TRBJ1-4,few,TRBV20-1
TGTGCCAGCTCACCACGCGCCCACACTGAAGCTTTCTTT,CASSPRAHTEAFF,.,TRBJ1-1,.,TRBV18
TGTGCCAGCAGCACTCAGGTTAGCTCCTACAATGAGCAGTTCTTC,CASSTQVSSYNEQFF,.,TRBJ2-1,many,TRBV9
TGCGCCAGCAGCTCGGGTCCTAGGGGAGGGGCGTCCAATGAGCAGTTCTTC,CASSSGPRGGASNEQFF,TRBD2,TRBJ2-1,.,TRBV5-1
TGTGCCAGCAGCCAAGGGGTCCCGGGACAGGCAACTAATGAAAAACTGTTTTTT,CASSQGVPGQATNEKLFF,TRBD1,TRBJ1-4,.,TRBV3-1
TGCAGTGCTAGAGGGAGACTAGCGGTTAACACCGGGGAGCTGTTTTTT,CSARGRLAVNTGELFF,TRBD2,TRBJ2-2,few,TRBV20-1
TGCAGTGCTAGAGAGTCACAGGCCAACAATGAGCAGTTCTTC,CSARESQANNEQFF,.,TRBJ2-1,few,TRBV20-1
TGTGCCAGCAGCCCCAGGACAGGGGGCGCGTCCGAGCAGTACTTC,CASSPRTGGASEQYF,TRBD1,TRBJ2-7,.,TRBV7-9
TGCGCCAGCAGCTGGGACACCGAGACCCAGTACTTC,CASSWDTETQYF,.,TRBJ2-5,.,TRBV5-1
TGCAGTGCTAGGATGGGACAGGGTTGGGGCTACACCTTC,CSARMGQGWGYTF,TRBD1,TRBJ1-2,.,TRBV20-1
TGCGCCAGCAGCCAGGACAGCTCCTACAATGAGCAGTTCTTC,CASSQDSSYNEQFF,.,TRBJ2-1,many,TRBV5-1
TGTGCCAGCAAGGTCAGGGATAATTCACCCCTCCACTTT,CASKVRDNSPLHF,.,TRBJ1-6,few,TRBV28
TGTGCCAGCAGCTTGGCCCATTACGAGCAGTACTTC,CASSLAHYEQYF,.,TRBJ2-7,many,TRBV7-2
TGCGCCAGCAGCTGGGTAACAGGGGGGGCCAACGTCCTGACTTTC,CASSWVTGGANVLTF,.,TRBJ2-6,.,TRBV5-1
TGTGCCAGCAGTCCTAATGCGGCGGGAGGGCCCACAGATATGCAATATTTT,CASSPNAAGGPTDMQYF,TRBD2,TRBJ2-3,.,TRBV12-3/TRBV12-4
TGCAGTGCTAGTTCGGGTTATAATTCACCCCTCCACTTT,CSASSGYNSPLHF,.,TRBJ1-6,.,TRBV20-1
TGTGCCAGCAGCGACAGGGATCAGCCCCAGCATTTT,CASSDRDQPQHF,TRBD1,TRBJ1-5,.,TRBV6-2/TRBV6-3
TGTGCCATCAGTGACCCCGGGACAGGGGCGGGCGAGCAGTACTTC,CAISDPGTGAGEQYF,TRBD1,TRBJ2-7,.,TRBV10-3
TGCAGTGCTAGAGGGGACGGGCTGAACACTGAAGCTTTCTTT,CSARGDGLNTEAFF,.,TRBJ1-1,.,TRBV20-1
TGTGCCAGCAGTCCAACCCTGACAGGGGGCTCAGGAAACACCATATATTTT,CASSPTLTGGSGNTIYF,TRBD1,TRBJ1-3,once,TRBV6-1
TGTGCCAGCAGTGATCCTAGGGGATCACCCTCTAACTATGGCTACACCTTC,CASSDPRGSPSNYGYTF,.,TRBJ1-2,.,TRBV6-1
TGTGTCAGCAGCCACGCAGAGACCCAGTACTTC,CVSSHAETQYF,.,TRBJ2-5,.,TRBV14
TGCAGTGCTAAACGGACAGGTCAAGAGACCCAGTACTTC,CSAKRTGQETQYF,TRBD1,TRBJ2-5,.,TRBV20-1
TGCAGCGTTGAAGAGCCGGCAGCCTATGGCTACACCTTC,CSVEEPAAYGYTF,.,TRBJ1-2,many,TRBV29-1
TGTGCCACCAGTGATGACAGGGGGCGGACAGATACGCAGTATTTT,CATSDDRGRTDTQYF,TRBD1,TRBJ2-3,.,TRBV24-1
TGTGCCAGCAGCCAAGGTTATAGGGGGCGTTACAATGAGCAGTTCTTC,CASSQGYRGRYNEQFF,TRBD1,TRBJ2-1,.,TRBV14
TGTGCCAGCTCACCATTATCAGGGTGCCAGACCCAGTACTTC,CASSPLSGCQTQYF,.,TRBJ2-5,once,TRBV18
TGCAGTGCTCCTGGGACTAGCGGGGGGGCAGCTAATGAGCAGTTCTTC,CSAPGTSGGAANEQFF,TRBD2,TRBJ2-1,few,TRBV20-1
TGTGCCAGCAGCCACGCGTTAGGGACAGTGGGTGGCTACACCTTC,CASSHALGTVGGYTF,TRBD1,TRBJ1-2,.,TRBV7-9
TGCGCCAGCAGCTCGGGACTAGAGATCTACGAGCAGTACTTC,CASSSGLEIYEQYF,TRBD2,TRBJ2-7,.,TRBV5-1
TGTGCCAGCAGTTTAACAGGGGGACTCTGTTATGGCTACACCTTC,CASSLTGGLCYGYTF,TRBD1,TRBJ1-2,.,TRBV27
TGTGCCAGCAGCGGGACAGGGAGCTACACCTTC,CASSGTGSYTF,TRBD1,TRBJ1-2,.,TRBV9
TGTGCCAGCAGACCTAGCGGGGACTACGAGCAGTACTTC,CASRPSGDYEQYF,TRBD2,TRBJ2-7,.,TRBV6-2/TRBV6-3
TGTGCCACCAGCAGTCGACATACCTCTGGGGCCAACGTCCTGACTTTC,CATSSRHTSGANVLTF,.,TRBJ2-6,.,TRBV15
TGTGCCAGCAGCCAAGTCCGGCTAGCTGGCCAAGAGACCCAGTACTTC,CASSQVRLAGQETQYF,.,TRBJ2-5,.,TRBV14
TGTGCCAGCAGTTTATCGATAAGCAATCAGCCCCAGCATTTT,CASSLSISNQPQHF,.,TRBJ1-5,many,TRBV12-3/TRBV12-4
TGTGCCATCAGTGAGCCGGGACAGCTCTATGGCTACACCTTC,CAISEPGQLYGYTF,TRBD1,TRBJ1-2,many,TRBV10-3
TGCAGTGCTACGATAGCGGGAGTACCCTACGAGCAGTACTTC,CSATIAGVPYEQYF,TRBD2,TRBJ2-7,.,TRBV20-1
TGTGCCAGCAGCGGCGGGTACGTGGACTCGGGCAGTCAGCCCCAGCATTTT,CASSGGYVDSGSQPQHF,.,TRBJ1-5,.,TRBV7-8
TGTGCCAGCAGCCGTCGGGACGGAGACTCCCAAAACATTCAGTACTTC,CASSRRDGDSQNIQYF,.,TRBJ2-4,.,TRBV7-9
TGTGCCAGCAGCCACGGGACAGGGAAAAACACTGAAGCTTTTTTT,CASSHGTGKNTEAFF,TRBD1,TRBJ1-1,.,TRBV28
TGTGCCAGCAGCAACTCGGGACAGGGTGAAGATACGCAGTATTTT,CASSNSGQGEDTQYF,TRBD1,TRBJ2-3,many,TRBV9
TGTGCCAGCAGATTAACAGGAGGGCGCCAGCCCCAGCATTTT,CASRLTGGRQPQHF,.,TRBJ1-5,.,TRBV2
TGTGCCAGCACGGAGGAACAGGGGGTAACAGATACGCAGTATTTT,CASTEEQGVTDTQYF,TRBD1,TRBJ2-3,many,TRBV6-5
TGTGCCAGCAGCCCGCAGCCCACAGATACGCAGTATTTT,CASSPQPTDTQYF,.,TRBJ2-3,.,TRBV7-2
TGCGCCAGCAGCTTAAGAGGACAGGGTCCGAATTCACCCCTCCACTTT,CASSLRGQGPNSPLHF,TRBD1,TRBJ1-6,.,TRBV5-1
TGCAGTGCTAAGCCCTTCCTCGCCTCCTACAATGAGCAGTTCTTC,CSAKPFLASYNEQFF,.,TRBJ2-1,many,TRBV20-1
TGTGCCAGCACAGGATCCACCGGGGAGCTGTTTTTT,CASTGSTGELFF,.,TRBJ2-2,.,TRBV6-6
TGTGCCAGCAGTGAAATGACAGGGCTCCTCTATGGCTACACCTTC,CASSEMTGLLYGYTF,TRBD1,TRBJ1-2,.,TRBV2
TGTGCCAGCAGGTTGACAGGGGGATACGAGCAGTACTTC,CASRLTGGYEQYF,TRBD1,TRBJ2-7,few,TRBV28
TGTGCCAGCAGTTTACTCTTACCGGGACAGGGGGCGCACGGCTACACCTTC,CASSLLLPGQGAHGYTF,TRBD1,TRBJ1-2,.,TRBV27